This is a list of T cell receptor beta chains from one sample in a study of blood T cell repertoires in COVID-19. Clones were sequenced by immunoSEQ multiplex PCR, and TCRdb holds only the in-frame ones, with some missing. The profile shows about 240,000 clones, around 90% of them singletons. Sequenced input: peripheral blood. The receptors were sampled from a man between 60 and 75 years old who had recovered from COVID-19. Each CDR3 is given with its conserved first and last residue. Fields, in order: D gene, J gene, clone size, V gene, CDR3 DNA, CDR3 protein. The D gene is left open where the match is weak. Only part of the rows carry a size: once, few, many, or a class if the clone is expanded.

NA | TRBJ2-1 | NA | TRBV5-1 | TGCGCCAGCAGCTTGGGTCTTTCGAGCTACAATGAGCAGTTCTTC | CASSLGLSSYNEQFF
TRBD1 | TRBJ1-6 | NA | TRBV5-5 | TGTGCCAGCAGCTTGGCCAGGGGACAGGGGGGATCACCCCTCCACTTT | CASSLARGQGGSPLHF
TRBD2 | TRBJ2-3 | NA | TRBV10-2 | TGCGCCAGCAGTGAGCCCCCTAGCGGGGGGTTCACAGATACGCAGTATTTT | CASSEPPSGGFTDTQYF
NA | TRBJ1-1 | few | TRBV7-9 | TGTGCCAGCAGCCCCCGGGGGGGAATGAACACTGAAGCTTTCTTT | CASSPRGGMNTEAFF
NA | TRBJ2-2 | NA | TRBV27 | TGTGCCAGCAGTGGGGTGGAGGGTTTAACCGGGGAGCTGTTTTTT | CASSGVEGLTGELFF
TRBD1 | TRBJ1-1 | NA | TRBV30 | TGTGCCGGCAAGGGGGCCGCTGAAGCTTTCTTT | CAGKGAAEAFF
TRBD1 | TRBJ1-2 | NA | TRBV5-1 | TGCGCCAGCAGCTTGCAGGACAGGGGGGTAGGCTATGGCTACACCTTC | CASSLQDRGVGYGYTF
NA | TRBJ2-1 | NA | TRBV21-1 | TGTGCCAGCAGCACAAACCGACAGGGGGTGTGGAATGAGCAGTTCTTC | CASSTNRQGVWNEQFF
NA | TRBJ2-3 | NA | TRBV30 | TGTGCCTGGACACCGGGGGAGACAGATACGCAGTATTTT | CAWTPGETDTQYF
TRBD1 | TRBJ2-5 | NA | TRBV5-6 | TGTGCCAGCAGGGAGGAGACAGGGGGGCTACAAGAGACCCAGTACTTC | CASREETGGLQETQYF
TRBD1 | TRBJ2-2 | NA | TRBV6-5 | TGTGCCAGCACTTGGGACAGCACCGGGGAGCTGTTTTTT | CASTWDSTGELFF
NA | TRBJ1-1 | NA | TRBV28 | TGTGCCAGCATGACTCGGTTCGTTGGAGCTTTCTTT | CASMTRFVGAFF
NA | TRBJ1-2 | NA | TRBV10-3 | TGTGCCATCAGTGTAAACTCGCTCTATGGCTACACCTTC | CAISVNSLYGYTF
NA | TRBJ2-1 | NA | TRBV2 | TGTGCCAGCAGTGAGAGAACTCTGAGCTCCTACAATGAGCAGTTCTTC | CASSERTLSSYNEQFF
NA | TRBJ2-7 | NA | TRBV14 | TGTGCCAGCAGCCAAGGCCGGGGTGGTAGGTACTTC | CASSQGRGGRYF
NA | TRBJ1-4 | NA | TRBV5-8 | TGTGCCAGCAGCTTCTACCCGGGACACGTTAATGAAAAACTGTTTTTT | CASSFYPGHVNEKLFF
TRBD2 | TRBJ2-1 | NA | TRBV19 | TGTGCCAGCAGATCCCCGGGACTAGCGGGGGGTTACAATGAGCAGTTCTTC | CASRSPGLAGGYNEQFF
TRBD1 | TRBJ2-4 | NA | TRBV6-1 | TGTGCCAGCAGTGAAGCTGGGACAGGGAGGAACATTCAGTACTTC | CASSEAGTGRNIQYF
TRBD1 | TRBJ1-5 | NA | TRBV30 | TGTGCCTGGAATACAGGGGAGCAGCCCCAGCATTTT | CAWNTGEQPQHF
NA | TRBJ2-7 | once | TRBV5-1 | TGCGCCAGCAGCCCCGGGCACCAGGGCTCCTACGAGCAGTACTTC | CASSPGHQGSYEQYF
TRBD2 | TRBJ2-1 | NA | TRBV4-1 | TGCGCCAGCAGCCAGGGACTAGCGGGGGTCCTCCTTCTGGAGCAGTTCTTC | CASSQGLAGVLLLEQFF
NA | TRBJ1-1 | NA | TRBV11-2 | TGTGCCAGCAGCTTAGCTCATCAGGGTATGAACACTGAAGCTTTCTTT | CASSLAHQGMNTEAFF
TRBD1 | TRBJ1-2 | NA | TRBV30 | TGTGCCTGGAGCGATGTCCGAAGTTTTCCGGGACAGGGGGCAGGCTACACCTTC | CAWSDVRSFPGQGAGYTF
TRBD1 | TRBJ2-1 | once | TRBV2 | TGTGCCAGCAGGGGCTTACAGGGGATATACAATGAGCAGTTCTTC | CASRGLQGIYNEQFF
NA | TRBJ2-3 | NA | TRBV5-4 | TGTGCCAGCAGCCCACCTTCCGGGGGACGTAGCACAGATACGCAGTATTTT | CASSPPSGGRSTDTQYF
TRBD1 | TRBJ2-7 | NA | TRBV5-1 | TGCGCCAGCAGATCGACAGGGGGCTCCTACGAGCAGTACTTC | CASRSTGGSYEQYF
NA | TRBJ1-2 | NA | TRBV5-1 | TGCGCCAGCAGCTTAAGCGACAGGATAGGAGGCTACACCTTC | CASSLSDRIGGYTF
NA | TRBJ1-5 | NA | TRBV24-1 | TGTGCCACCAGTGATGGGAGTGGGCCCCATCAGCCCCAGCATTTT | CATSDGSGPHQPQHF
NA | TRBJ1-5 | NA | TRBV6-6 | TGTGCCAGCAGTCACGGGGGGACCCCGGCTCGTAATCAGCCCCAGCATTTT | CASSHGGTPARNQPQHF